A selection of T cell receptor beta chains follows, all from one sample in a study of cytomegalovirus exposure and HLA in healthy donors. The repertoire was sequenced with immunoSEQ multiplex PCR; TCRdb's copy has only in-frame clones and lacks some. The sample's table shows around 48,000 clones. The sequenced sample was PBMCs. The receptors shown here come from a female donor in good health and CMV-seronegative. The CDR3 runs from the conserved cysteine through the conserved F or W. D genes are given only for firm matches.

D	V	length	J	CDR3	DNA
.	TRBV13	16	TRBJ2-3	CASSFGGGVLRDTQYF	TGTGCCAGCAGCTTTGGCGGAGGGGTTCTGAGAGATACGCAGTATTTT
.	TRBV6-5	13	TRBJ2-7	CASRDPGRYEQYF	TGTGCCAGCCGGGATCCGGGTCGATACGAGCAGTACTTC
TRBD1	TRBV2	14	TRBJ1-5	CASRRQGAPQPQHF	TGTGCCAGCAGGCGCCAGGGGGCTCCTCAGCCCCAGCATTTT
.	TRBV6-5	14	TRBJ1-1	CASSYSTGFTEAFF	TGTGCCAGCAGTTACTCGACCGGGTTCACTGAAGCTTTCTTT
.	TRBV12-5	15	TRBJ2-3	CASGLVAGSADTQYF	TGTGCTAGTGGTTTGGTCGCAGGATCGGCGGATACGCAGTATTTT
.	TRBV11-2	15	TRBJ1-2	CASSLTGHLNYGYTF	TGTGCCAGCAGCTTAACGGGACATCTTAACTATGGCTACACCTTC
TRBD1	TRBV2	17	TRBJ1-4	CASRKWGQPTTNEKLFF	TGTGCCAGCAGGAAGTGGGGACAGCCTACAACTAATGAAAAACTGTTTTTT
TRBD2	TRBV7-3	15	TRBJ2-1	CASSLGGRSNNEQFF	TGTGCCAGCAGCTTGGGCGGGAGATCGAACAATGAGCAGTTCTTC
.	TRBV2	13	TRBJ2-7	CASTEQDSYEQYF	TGTGCCAGCACTGAACAGGACTCCTACGAGCAGTACTTC
.	TRBV7-8	15	TRBJ1-1	CASSLEGARYTEAFF	TGTGCCAGCAGCTTAGAAGGGGCCAGGTACACTGAAGCTTTCTTT
.	TRBV4-2	16	TRBJ2-3	CASSQAEGGVTDTQYF	TGTGCCAGCAGCCAAGCCGAAGGGGGAGTGACAGATACGCAGTATTTT
.	TRBV30	12	TRBJ2-5	CAWSPSGGTQYF	TGTGCCTGGAGTCCGTCCGGGGGGACCCAGTACTTC
.	TRBV6-1	14	TRBJ2-1	CASREPTAAVGQFF	TGTGCCAGCAGGGAGCCAACAGCGGCGGTGGGGCAGTTCTTC
TRBD1	TRBV5-1	16	TRBJ1-1	CASSLVGDRANTEAFF	TGCGCCAGCAGCTTGGTGGGGGACAGGGCGAACACTGAAGCTTTCTTT
.	TRBV7-2	13	TRBJ1-6	CASSTQGSSPLHF	TGTGCCAGCAGCACACAGGGCAGCTCACCCCTCCACTTT
.	TRBV6-5	13	TRBJ2-3	CASTPPGTDTQYF	TGTGCCAGCACTCCCCCCGGCACAGATACGCAGTATTTT
.	TRBV11-2	14	TRBJ1-2	CASSFWGAGYGYTF	TGTGCCAGCAGCTTTTGGGGAGCGGGCTATGGCTACACCTTC
TRBD2	TRBV15	15	TRBJ2-5	CATPGLGSGKETQYF	TGTGCCACCCCCGGTTTGGGTAGCGGGAAAGAGACCCAGTACTTC
.	TRBV7-9	12	TRBJ2-7	CASNQGQGEQYF	TGTGCCAGCAACCAGGGGCAAGGCGAGCAGTACTTC